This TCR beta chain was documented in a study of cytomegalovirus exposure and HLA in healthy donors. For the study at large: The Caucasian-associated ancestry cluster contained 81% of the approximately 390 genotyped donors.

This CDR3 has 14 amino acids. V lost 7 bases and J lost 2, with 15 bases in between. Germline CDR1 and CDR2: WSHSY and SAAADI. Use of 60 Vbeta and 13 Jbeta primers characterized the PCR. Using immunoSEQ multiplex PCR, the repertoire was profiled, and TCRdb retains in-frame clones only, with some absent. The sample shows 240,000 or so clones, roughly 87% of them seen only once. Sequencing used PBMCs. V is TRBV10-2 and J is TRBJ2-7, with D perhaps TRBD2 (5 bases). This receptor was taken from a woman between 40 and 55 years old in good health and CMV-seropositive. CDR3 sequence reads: CASKYTDSTYEQYF. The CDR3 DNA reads TGCGCCAGCAAATATACGGACTCCACCTACGAGCAGTACTTC.